This is a list of T cell receptor beta chains from one sample in a study of OX40 agonist ivuxolimab in advanced cancers. Here immunoSEQ multiplex PCR was the method, and the copy in TCRdb shows in-frame clones only, minus some. The top ten clones hold around 0.35% of a sample with about 59,000 clones, more than 75% of them seen once. The sample in question was CD4+ or CD8+ T cells sorted from blood, obtained in a trial of the OX40 agonist ivuxolimab. Receptor source: an adult with an advanced solid tumor such as melanoma, head and neck, liver or kidney cancer. The CDR3 runs from the conserved cysteine through the conserved F or W. D genes are given only for firm matches. A row's size may be missing; if present it is once, few, many or a size class.

J gene,clone size,V gene,D gene,CDR3 protein,CDR3 DNA
TRBJ2-3,.,TRBV29-1,TRBD2,CSVGRLAATDTQYF,TGCAGCGTTGGCCGGCTAGCGGCTACAGATACGCAGTATTTT
TRBJ1-5,once,TRBV28,TRBD1,CASSSPGQGGNQPQHF,TGTGCCAGCAGCTCTCCGGGACAGGGAGGCAATCAGCCCCAGCATTTT
TRBJ2-3,.,TRBV5-6,.,CASSLVVSTDTQYF,TGTGCCAGCAGCTTGGTAGTTAGCACAGATACGCAGTATTTT
TRBJ2-2,.,TRBV11-2,TRBD2,CASSPGVAGKHPNTGELFF,TGTGCCAGCAGCCCAGGGGTAGCGGGAAAGCATCCTAACACCGGGGAGCTGTTTTTT
TRBJ2-5,.,TRBV5-1,.,CASSLATNGETQYF,TGCGCCAGCAGCTTGGCCACTAATGGAGAGACCCAGTACTTC
TRBJ1-2,once,TRBV28,TRBD1,CASSGPSGQGWINGYTF,TGTGCCAGCAGTGGTCCGTCGGGACAGGGATGGATTAATGGCTACACCTTC
TRBJ2-7,once,TRBV5-1,TRBD2,CASSPGGLALSYEQYF,TGCGCCAGCAGCCCCGGGGGACTAGCGCTTTCCTACGAGCAGTACTTC
TRBJ2-7,.,TRBV2,.,CASSERSREQYF,TGTGCCAGCAGTGAACGATCCCGCGAGCAGTACTTC
TRBJ2-3,.,TRBV5-8,TRBD1,CASSLGDRDYTDTQYF,TGTGCCAGCAGCTTGGGGGACAGGGACTACACAGATACGCAGTATTTT
TRBJ2-4,.,TRBV7-2,.,CASNLAKNIQYF,TGTGCCAGCAACTTAGCCAAAAACATTCAGTACTTC
TRBJ2-7,once,TRBV6-1,TRBD1,CASSRGQEKQYF,TGTGCCAGCAGTAGAGGACAGGAAAAGCAGTACTTC
TRBJ2-3,.,TRBV7-3,.,CASSPSWGTDTQYF,TGTGCCAGCAGCCCTAGCTGGGGAACAGATACGCAGTATTTT
TRBJ2-3,.,TRBV19,.,CASSMRGRRLKSTDTQYF,TGTGCCAGTAGTATGCGCGGCCGGAGGCTAAAAAGCACAGATACGCAGTATTTT
TRBJ2-1,.,TRBV5-1,TRBD2,CASSSASGGDNEQFF,TGCGCCAGCAGCTCCGCTAGCGGGGGGGACAATGAGCAGTTCTTC
TRBJ2-3,.,TRBV5-1,.,CASSLSGASTDTQYF,TGCGCCAGCAGCTTGTCTGGGGCAAGCACAGATACGCAGTATTTT
TRBJ1-2,.,TRBV18,TRBD1,CASMEQGGGYTF,TGTGCCAGCATGGAACAGGGGGGAGGCTACACCTTC
TRBJ1-1,once,TRBV5-4,.,CASSLGGLGTEAFF,TGTGCCAGCAGCTTGGGTGGGTTGGGTACTGAAGCTTTCTTT
TRBJ1-3,.,TRBV15,.,CATSRDRRVAGNTIYF,TGTGCCACCAGCAGAGATAGGAGGGTTGCTGGAAACACCATATATTTT
TRBJ1-1,.,TRBV30,.,CAWSAGGGLRTEAFF,TGTGCCTGGAGTGCTGGTGGGGGGCTACGGACTGAAGCTTTCTTT
TRBJ2-7,.,TRBV11-3,TRBD1,CASSEQGAAYEQYF,TGTGCCAGCAGTGAACAGGGGGCCGCCTACGAGCAGTACTTC
TRBJ2-7,.,TRBV13,.,CASSLGGGDGEQYF,TGTGCCAGCAGCTTAGGCGGAGGGGATGGCGAGCAGTACTTC
TRBJ2-1,.,TRBV5-1,TRBD1,CASSLDRGVNEQFF,TGCGCCAGCAGCTTGGACAGGGGGGTCAATGAGCAGTTCTTC
TRBJ2-7,few,TRBV6-1,TRBD1,CATQTGQGAYEQYF,TGTGCCACCCAAACAGGACAGGGGGCTTACGAGCAGTACTTC
TRBJ2-7,.,TRBV5-8,.,CASSSTGYEQYF,TGTGCCAGCAGCTCCACAGGGTACGAGCAGTACTTC
TRBJ2-3,.,TRBV5-1,TRBD2,CASSTSGRGTDTQYF,TGCGCCAGCAGCACGAGCGGGAGAGGCACAGATACGCAGTATTTT
TRBJ2-5,.,TRBV7-7,.,CASSVGRTLETQYF,TGTGCCAGCAGCGTGGGACGGACCCTGGAGACCCAGTACTTC
TRBJ2-6,.,TRBV19,.,CASIDKPSGANVLTF,TGTGCCAGTATCGACAAACCCTCTGGGGCCAACGTCCTGACTTTC
TRBJ2-5,.,TRBV9,.,CASSTTTYQETQYF,TGTGCCAGCAGTACAACCACGTACCAAGAGACCCAGTACTTC
TRBJ2-1,once,TRBV18,.,CASSSDQSGYNEQFF,TGTGCCAGCTCATCGGATCAATCGGGCTACAATGAGCAGTTCTTC
TRBJ1-1,.,TRBV5-1,.,CASSFAGGNTEAFF,TGCGCCAGCAGCTTTGCGGGTGGGAACACTGAAGCTTTCTTT
TRBJ1-1,.,TRBV19,.,CASSAPDRLQFEAFF,TGTGCCAGTAGTGCCCCTGACAGGCTCCAATTTGAAGCTTTCTTT
TRBJ1-2,once,TRBV5-4,.,CASSLGRDWESYGYTF,TGTGCCAGCAGCTTGGGTAGGGACTGGGAAAGCTATGGCTACACCTTC
TRBJ2-7,.,TRBV18,.,CASSPPGPFYYEQYF,TGTGCCAGCTCACCACCGGGCCCGTTTTACTACGAGCAGTACTTC
TRBJ2-5,.,TRBV10-3,TRBD1,CAISAVTGALETQYF,TGTGCCATCAGTGCAGTTACAGGGGCGCTGGAGACCCAGTACTTC
TRBJ1-1,.,TRBV5-4,.,CASSLGWGDTEAFF,TGTGCCAGCAGCTTGGGGTGGGGTGACACTGAAGCTTTCTTT
TRBJ1-1,.,TRBV5-1,TRBD1,CASSGQGFEAFF,TGCGCCAGCAGTGGACAGGGATTCGAAGCTTTCTTT
TRBJ2-1,once,TRBV20-1,.,CSAWNNEQFF,TGCAGTGCCTGGAACAATGAGCAGTTCTTC
TRBJ2-4,.,TRBV7-3,.,CASSFGFKNIQYF,TGTGCCAGCAGCTTCGGGTTCAAAAACATTCAGTACTTC
TRBJ1-2,.,TRBV15,.,CATSRDTEGSGYTF,TGTGCCACCAGCAGAGATACGGAGGGGTCTGGCTACACCTTC